The rows below give T cell receptor beta chains drawn from one sample of a study of blood T cell repertoires in COVID-19. The repertoire was sequenced with immunoSEQ multiplex PCR; TCRdb's copy has only in-frame clones and lacks some. Among 250,000 to 350,000 clones listed, approximately 84% were seen once. Sequencing was performed on peripheral blood. Every receptor here comes from a human donor with COVID-19, enrolled during active disease. The donor label of this sample is uncertain. Each CDR3 is given with its conserved first and last residue. Fields, in order: D gene, V gene, J gene, clone size, CDR3 protein, CDR3 DNA. A D gene is named only where the DNA matches it firmly. A row's size may be missing; if present it is once, few, many or a size class.

>TRBD2|TRBV7-2|TRBJ2-3|-
CASSLGIAGDGTDTQYF
TGTGCCAGCAGTTTGGGGATAGCGGGGGATGGCACAGATACGCAGTATTTT
>TRBD1|TRBV7-9|TRBJ1-1|-
CASSIGQGDTEAFF
TGTGCCAGCAGCATTGGACAGGGGGACACTGAAGCTTTCTTT
>TRBD2|TRBV3-1/TRBV3-2|TRBJ2-3|-
CASSQMPAGDTNTQYF
TGTGCCAGCAGCCAGATGCCAGCGGGGGACACTAATACGCAGTATTTT
>-|TRBV5-8|TRBJ2-3|-
CASSRRGVGGDTQYF
TGTGCCAGCAGCCGACGAGGGGTAGGGGGAGATACGCAGTATTTT
>TRBD2|TRBV5-4|TRBJ2-7|few
CASSPGGASGTNEQYF
TGTGCCAGCAGCCCAGGGGGGGCTAGCGGGACGAACGAGCAGTACTTC
>TRBD2|TRBV6-5|TRBJ2-1|-
CASSRLAGGYGQFF
TGTGCCAGCAGTAGACTAGCGGGAGGGTATGGGCAGTTCTTC
>TRBD2|TRBV5-1|TRBJ2-7|-
CASSLNGLAGTGVEQYF
TGCGCCAGCAGCCTTAATGGACTAGCCGGGACCGGGGTTGAGCAGTACTTC
>TRBD2|TRBV11-2|TRBJ2-3|-
CASSRGLAGADTQYF
TGTGCCAGCAGCCGGGGACTAGCGGGCGCAGATACGCAGTATTTT
>-|TRBV5-1|TRBJ1-2|-
CASSRDLGDYGYTF
TGCGCCAGCAGCCGGGATTTGGGAGACTATGGCTACACCTTC
>TRBD1|TRBV5-4|TRBJ2-7|-
CASSVPDRAPYEQYF
TGTGCCAGCAGCGTCCCCGACAGGGCGCCCTACGAGCAGTACTTC
>TRBD2|TRBV5-1|TRBJ2-1|-
CASSLELGGGYNEQFF
TGCGCCAGCAGCTTGGAGTTAGGCGGGGGCTACAATGAGCAGTTCTTC
>-|TRBV19|TRBJ1-1|-
CASTPAAALNTEAFF
TGTGCCAGTACCCCGGCGGCAGCCCTGAACACTGAAGCTTTCTTT
>-|TRBV14|TRBJ2-7|-
CASSRRGTYEQYF
TGTGCCAGCAGCCGACGAGGGACCTACGAGCAGTACTTC
>-|TRBV10-2|TRBJ1-6|-
CASSEAATVNSPLHF
TGCGCCAGCAGTGAAGCCGCCACAGTGAATTCACCCCTCCACTTT
>-|TRBV5-1|TRBJ2-2|-
CASSLDREGGELFF
TGCGCCAGCAGCTTGGATCGGGAAGGCGGGGAGCTGTTTTTT
>-|TRBV20-1|TRBJ2-1|-
CSASGRTNRYNEQFF
TGCAGTGCTAGTGGCCGGACCAACAGGTACAATGAGCAGTTCTTC
>TRBD2|TRBV5-4|TRBJ2-7|-
CASSPAGGIYEQYF
TGTGCCAGCAGCCCGGCGGGAGGCATCTACGAGCAGTACTTC
>-|TRBV7-3|TRBJ2-7|-
CASRDSSYEQYF
TGTGCCAGCAGGGACAGCTCCTACGAGCAGTACTTC
>TRBD2|TRBV11-3|TRBJ2-4|-
CASSFTSGSDIQYF
TGTGCCAGCAGCTTCACTAGCGGGAGTGACATTCAGTACTTC
>TRBD1|TRBV19|TRBJ1-1|-
CASSKGDRGRVTEAFF
TGTGCCAGTAGTAAGGGGGACAGGGGGAGGGTCACTGAAGCTTTCTTT
>TRBD1|TRBV7-2|TRBJ2-3|once
CASNSQFRTGNFTDTQYF
TGTGCCAGCAACTCCCAGTTTAGGACAGGAAATTTCACAGATACGCAGTATTTT
>TRBD1|TRBV6-5|TRBJ1-2|-
CASSKKGGSGYTF
TGTGCCAGCAGTAAAAAAGGGGGCAGTGGCTACACCTTC
>-|TRBV7-6|TRBJ2-3|-
CASSPATGGTDTQYF
TGTGCCAGCAGCCCCGCGACGGGGGGCACAGATACGCAGTATTTT
>TRBD1|TRBV10-3|TRBJ1-4|-
CAIREDRGGEKLFF
TGTGCCATCAGGGAGGACAGGGGAGGTGAAAAACTGTTTTTT
>TRBD1|TRBV28|TRBJ2-6|many
CASSLGQGDPSGANVLTF
TGTGCCAGCAGTCTCGGACAGGGAGATCCGTCTGGGGCCAACGTCCTGACTTTC
>-|TRBV5-1|TRBJ2-3|-
CASSLGVDTQYF
TGCGCCAGCAGCTTGGGAGTAGATACGCAGTATTTT
>-|TRBV19|TRBJ2-5|-
CASQRTEQETQYF
TGTGCCAGCCAGCGGACAGAGCAAGAGACCCAGTACTTC
>TRBD1|TRBV7-2|TRBJ1-3|few
CASSLGQGAGNTIYF
TGTGCCAGCAGCTTAGGGCAGGGGGCTGGAAACACCATATATTTT
>TRBD1|TRBV5-1|TRBJ2-7|few
CASSLGQGMGEQYF
TGCGCCAGCAGCTTGGGACAGGGAATGGGCGAGCAGTACTTC
>-|TRBV11-2|TRBJ2-1|once
CASSSLIADRRNEQFF
TGTGCCAGCAGCTCCTTGATAGCGGATAGGAGGAATGAGCAGTTCTTC
>TRBD2|TRBV30|TRBJ2-3|-
CAWKGLAGVDTQYF
TGTGCCTGGAAGGGACTAGCGGGAGTGGATACGCAGTATTTT
>-|TRBV2|TRBJ1-3|-
CASSPQGIPGNTIYF
TGTGCCAGCAGTCCTCAGGGGATCCCTGGAAACACCATATATTTT
>-|TRBV5-1|TRBJ1-1|-
CASSRGERNTEAFF
TGCGCCAGCAGTCGGGGGGAGCGGAACACTGAAGCTTTCTTT
>-|TRBV9|TRBJ2-7|-
CASSVESGSYEQYF
TGTGCCAGCAGCGTAGAATCGGGATCCTACGAGCAGTACTTC
>TRBD1|TRBV5-1|TRBJ1-4|-
CASSLGNRGLSNEKLFF
TGCGCCAGCAGCTTGGGGAACAGGGGGCTTTCTAATGAAAAACTGTTTTTT
>-|TRBV12-3/TRBV12-4|TRBJ2-7|-
CASSLASSGEQYF
TGTGCCAGCAGTTTAGCCTCGTCGGGAGAGCAGTACTTC
>-|TRBV7-9|TRBJ2-7|-
CASSLVEREQYF
TGTGCCAGCAGCTTAGTCGAGCGGGAGCAGTACTTC
>-|TRBV5-4|TRBJ2-1|-
CASSSTGGSSYNEQFF
TGTGCCAGCAGCTCCACTGGGGGCAGCTCCTACAATGAGCAGTTCTTC
>TRBD1|TRBV5-4|TRBJ1-1|-
CASNIQGAVNTEAFF
TGTGCCAGCAACATACAGGGGGCCGTGAACACTGAAGCTTTCTTT
>-|TRBV3-1/TRBV3-2|TRBJ1-5|-
CASSQEEGARNQPQHF
TGTGCCAGCAGCCAAGAGGAAGGGGCCCGAAATCAGCCCCAGCATTTT
>-|TRBV5-6|TRBJ2-3|-
CASSLLQGGTDTQYF
TGTGCCAGCAGCTTGTTGCAGGGGGGAACAGATACGCAGTATTTT
>TRBD1|TRBV5-6|TRBJ2-7|-
CASSYTGTVSYEQYF
TGTGCCAGCAGCTATACCGGGACAGTCTCCTACGAGCAGTACTTC
>TRBD2|TRBV19|TRBJ2-1|once
CASRETSGSTVWQFF
TGTGCCAGTAGGGAAACTAGCGGGAGTACGGTATGGCAGTTCTTC
>-|TRBV30|TRBJ1-3|-
CAWSVQGSGNTIYF
TGTGCCTGGAGTGTACAGGGCTCTGGAAACACCATATATTTT
>-|TRBV7-8|TRBJ2-7|-
CASSLGARHSYEQYF
TGTGCCAGCAGCTTAGGTGCTCGACACTCCTACGAGCAGTACTTC
>TRBD2|TRBV9|TRBJ2-2|once
CASSNIAGGPNTGELFF
TGTGCCAGCAGCAACATAGCGGGAGGGCCAAACACCGGGGAGCTGTTTTTT
>-|TRBV14|TRBJ1-4|-
CASSPRVDEKLFF
TGTGCCAGCAGCCCCAGGGTGGATGAAAAACTGTTTTTT
>TRBD1|TRBV28|TRBJ2-4|-
CASRDRDLNIQYF
TGTGCCAGCAGGGACAGGGATTTAAACATTCAGTACTTC
>TRBD1|TRBV27|TRBJ1-5|-
CASSETTGISNQPQHF
TGTGCCAGCAGTGAAACGACAGGGATTAGCAATCAGCCCCAGCATTTT
>-|TRBV19|TRBJ2-4|-
CASALGPEKNIQYF
TGTGCCAGCGCCTTGGGGCCAGAGAAGAACATTCAGTACTTC
>-|TRBV30|TRBJ1-3|-
CAWSNSRSGNTIYF
TGTGCCTGGAGTAACAGCCGCTCTGGAAACACCATATATTTT
>TRBD1|TRBV7-2|TRBJ1-5|-
CASSPRQGGQPQHF
TGTGCCAGCAGCCCCCGACAGGGAGGACAGCCCCAGCATTTT
>-|TRBV12-3/TRBV12-4|TRBJ1-3|-
CASTNSGNTIYF
TGTGCCAGCACCAATTCTGGAAACACCATATATTTT
>-|TRBV27|TRBJ1-1|-
CASSFRQSNTEAFF
TGTGCCAGCAGTTTCCGACAGTCGAACACTGAAGCTTTCTTT
>TRBD1|TRBV7-3|TRBJ2-3|-
CASSPTGVSTDTQYF
TGTGCCAGCAGCCCTACAGGGGTCAGCACAGATACGCAGTATTTT
>-|TRBV6-2/TRBV6-3|TRBJ2-5|-
CASSYSLLGPGRGTQYF
TGTGCCAGCAGTTACTCCCTATTAGGACCCGGAAGGGGGACCCAGTACTTC
>-|TRBV7-2|TRBJ1-1|-
CASSLGSGVETEAFF
TGTGCCAGCAGCTTAGGTTCAGGGGTGGAAACTGAAGCTTTCTTT
>TRBD1|TRBV5-1|TRBJ1-4|-
CASSLASGGTNEKLFF
TGCGCCAGCAGCTTGGCCTCAGGGGGAACTAATGAAAAACTGTTTTTT
>-|TRBV30|TRBJ1-5|-
CAWSQTGNLQPQHF
TGTGCCTGGAGTCAAACAGGGAACCTGCAGCCCCAGCATTTT